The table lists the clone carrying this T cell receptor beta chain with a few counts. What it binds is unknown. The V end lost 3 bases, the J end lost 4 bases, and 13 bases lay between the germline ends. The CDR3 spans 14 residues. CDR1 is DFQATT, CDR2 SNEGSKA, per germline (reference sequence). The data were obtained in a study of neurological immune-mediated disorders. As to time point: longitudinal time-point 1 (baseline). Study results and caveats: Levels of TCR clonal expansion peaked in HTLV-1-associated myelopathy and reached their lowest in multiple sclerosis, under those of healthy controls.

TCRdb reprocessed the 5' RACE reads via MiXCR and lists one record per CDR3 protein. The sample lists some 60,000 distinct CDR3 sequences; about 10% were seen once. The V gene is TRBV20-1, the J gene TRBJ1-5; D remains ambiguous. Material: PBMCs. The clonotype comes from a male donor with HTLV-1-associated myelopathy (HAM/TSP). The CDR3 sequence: CSASQVAINQPQHF. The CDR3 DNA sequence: TGCAGTGCTAGCCAGGTGGCAATAAATCAGCCCCAGCATTTT.